The 14 T cell receptor beta chains presented below share a single source sample, sequenced in a study of blood T cells in healthy people across ages. Using a J-beta primer mix together with a sample-barcoded 5' primer, a second PCR was run for roughly 6 to 12 cycles. TCRdb recomputed calls from the 5' RACE reads with MiXCR, one row per CDR3 protein. The repertoire includes about 1.8 million distinct CDR3 sequences, 49% of them detected once, and roughly 2% sits in the top ten. Sequenced: blood. The receptors derive from a woman in her thirties or forties in good health.

The chain employs TRBV7-9 and TRBJ2-1; tentatively, D is TRBD1 (5 bases). The V gene lost 5 bases and the J gene lost 6 bases, with 17 bases spanning the gap. The germline CDR1 and CDR2 sequences are SEHNR and FQNEAQ (reference sequence). The CDR3 covers 15 residues. For the CDR3, the DNA is TGTGCCAGCAGCCTTAGACAGAGCCCCTCCAATGAGCAGTTCTTC. Amino acids: CASSLRQSPSNEQFF.

The chain has TRBV9 and TRBJ2-5, with D perhaps given as TRBD1 or TRBD2 (6 bases each). Germline V gives CDR1 SGDLS, CDR2 YYNGEE. The CDR3 loop spans 15 amino acids. Trimming stripped 1 base from V and 11 bases from J, with 21 bases between. In nucleotides, the CDR3 is TGTGCCAGCAGCGTATGGGGGGCCCAGGACAATGAGCAGTACTTC. As protein: CASSVWGAQDNEQYF.

This sequence joins TRBV25-1 and TRBJ2-3, with a tentative D call TRBD2 (5 bases). V was shortened by 3 bases and J by 6 bases, with 10 bases between the two germline ends. The CDR3 consists of 13 residues. The germline CDR1 and CDR2 sequences are MGHDK and SYGVNS. This chain's CDR3 is CASSEGASDTQYF. Here the CDR3 DNA reads TGTGCCAGCAGTGAGGGAGCTTCGGATACGCAGTATTTT.

The J gene is TRBJ2-5, the V gene TRBV7-3, with 11 bases matching TRBD1. Germline V gene data show CDR1 as SGHTA and CDR2 as FQGTGA. This CDR3 contains 13 residues. Germline trimming cut 5 bases from V and 10 bases from J; bases unmatched to any gene: 6. The CDR3 sequence: CASSHPGQGVQYF. In DNA, the CDR3 is TGTGCCAGCAGCCATCCGGGACAGGGGGTCCAGTACTTC.

The sample holds a few counts of this clonotype. This chain uses TRBV9 with TRBJ2-3; 8 nucleotides match TRBD2. Germline CDR1 SGDLS, CDR2 YYNGEE. This CDR3 spans 14 amino acids. The V and J ends lost 0 bases and 4 bases, in that order; junction bases with no gene match: 1. CDR3 amino acids: CASSVVGGADTQYF. The CDR3 bases are TGTGCCAGCAGCGTAGTCGGGGGGGCAGATACGCAGTATTTT.

This clonotype was detected a few times. The V gene is TRBV20-1, the J gene TRBJ2-5, with D perhaps matching TRBD2 (6 bases). The V and J ends lost 2 bases and 4 bases respectively, with 11 bases between them. CDR3 size: 13 residues. The germline V gene has CDR1 DFQATT and CDR2 SNEGSKA (reference sequence). CDR3 coding DNA: TGCAGTGCTAGATATGGGACTGTAGAGACCCAGTACTTC. It codes for CSARYGTVETQYF.

This clonotype has only one observation. The chain couples TRBV7-9 to TRBJ1-2; TRBD1 agrees at 9 bases. V lost 5 bases to trimming and J lost 4 bases; unmatched junction nucleotides: 8. CDR1 is SEHNR, CDR2 FQNEAQ, per germline (reference sequence). The CDR3 has 15 amino acids. CDR3 protein: CASSTGRTGVYGYTF. The CDR3, as DNA: TGTGCCAGCAGCACCGGGAGGACAGGGGTCTATGGCTACACCTTC. Filled out from reference TRBV7-9 and TRBJ1-2, the complete variable domain reads DTGVSQNPRHKITKRGQNVTFRCDPISEHNRLYWYRQTLGQGPEFLTYFQNEAQLEKSRLLSDRFSAERPKGSFSTLEIQRTEQGDSAMYLCASSTGRTGVYGYTFGSGTRLTVV.

V usage is TRBV28 and J usage is TRBJ2-5, with D possibly TRBD2 on 5 matching bases. Trimming took 7 bases from V and 5 from J, leaving 14 bases between them. CDR3 length: 13 residues. CDR1 is MDHEN, CDR2 SYDVKM, per germline. As DNA, the CDR3 is TGTGCCAGCATAGAAGGTGGGGAGGAGACCCAGTACTTC. As protein: CASIEGGEETQYF.

In DNA form, the CDR3 reads TGTGCCAGCCGCGAAACAGGTGTATCCGAAAAACTGTTTTTT. This codes for CASRETGVSEKLFF. The J gene is TRBJ1-4, the V gene TRBV6-5; D perhaps matches TRBD1 (5 bases). This CDR3 is built from 14 residues. V lost 8 bases and J lost 8, with 18 bases in between. Germline loops: CDR1 MNHEY, CDR2 SVGAGI.

The chain joins TRBV27 to TRBJ2-1; D possibly uses TRBD1 or TRBD2 (5 bases each). CDR3 length: 13 residues. The V end lost 10 bases, the J end lost 0 bases, and 10 bases lay between the germline ends. Germline CDR1 MNHEY, CDR2 SMNVEV (reference sequence). The CDR3 bases are TGTGCCATCCGAGGGGCCTCCTACAATGAGCAGTTCTTC. This codes for CAIRGASYNEQFF.

V usage is TRBV27 and J usage is TRBJ2-1, with 9 nucleotides matching TRBD2. This CDR3 has 12 amino acids. V lost 6 bases, J lost 12 bases, and 6 bases stayed unmatched. Germline CDR1 MNHEY, CDR2 SMNVEV (reference sequence). As DNA, the CDR3 is TGTGCCAGCAGACCCAGCGGGGGGAGGCAGTTCTTC. Translated: CASRPSGGRQFF.

This clonotype has just a few counts. The chain employs TRBV7-2 and TRBJ2-3, with no clear D. The CDR3 loop spans 15 amino acids. Per the germline V gene, CDR1 is SGHTA and CDR2 is FQGNSA. V lost 1 base, J lost 6 bases, and 14 bases lay in between. CDR3 amino acids: CASSLETGPLDTQYF. In DNA, the CDR3 is TGTGCCAGCAGCTTAGAGACGGGCCCCCTGGATACGCAGTATTTT.

This chain links TRBV7-2 with TRBJ2-6; D remains unclear. The CDR3 is 19 amino acids. With 3 bases removed from V and 2 bases from J, the gap between germline ends came to 20 bases. CDR1 is SGHTA and CDR2 is FQGNSA in the germline V gene. CDR3 sequence: CASSLSPNGVRAGANVLTF. The DNA for the CDR3 is TGTGCCAGCAGCTTGTCCCCTAATGGAGTTCGAGCTGGGGCCAACGTCCTGACTTTC.

V gene TRBV20-1 combines with J gene TRBJ2-1; a possible D gene is TRBD2 (5 bases). V lost 0 bases to trimming and J lost 0 bases, with 9 bases between them. Germline loops: CDR1 DFQATT, CDR2 SNEGSKA (reference sequence). The CDR3 sequence is 15 residues long. The CDR3 DNA reads TGCAGTGCTAGAGATCTAGGGAGCTCCTACAATGAGCAGTTCTTC. It translates to CSARDLGSSYNEQFF.